The 10 T cell receptor beta chains in this list originate from one sample, sequenced in a study of blood T cell repertoires in COVID-19. Profiling relied on immunoSEQ multiplex PCR, and the TCRdb table lists in-frame clones only, not all of them. Of 200,000 or so clones listed, 65% to 90% are singletons. What was sequenced was peripheral blood. These receptors were collected from a human donor in a cohort sampled during active COVID-19.

The rearrangement links TRBV5-1 to TRBJ2-7; TRBD1 agrees at 7 bases. V was clipped by 4 bases and J by 0 bases; unmatched bases: 10. Germline CDR1 and CDR2: SGHRS and YFSETQ. The CDR3 is 16 amino acids. CDR3 DNA: TGCGCCAGCAGCAACCTCGGACAGGAGCACTCCTACGAGCAGTACTTC. Amino acids: CASSNLGQEHSYEQYF.

Turning to this clone: This sample includes further DNA sequences coding for the same CDR3. This chain connects TRBV3-1 (or the pseudogene TRBV3-2) to TRBJ2-1; the D gene is possibly TRBD2 (5 bases). The CDR3 runs 13 residues. CDR1 LGHDT and CDR2 YNNKEL come from the germline V gene (reference sequence). V lost 2 bases to trimming and J lost 7 bases, with 9 bases between them. The CDR3 bases are TGTGCCAGCAGCCAAAGCGGTGCGAATGAGCAGTTCTTC. Amino acid sequence: CASSQSGANEQFF.

The rearrangement joins TRBV4-1 to TRBJ2-7; 8 bases fit TRBD2. Trimming cost V 0 bases and J 6 bases; bases outside gene matches: 10. The germline gives CDR1 MGHRA, CDR2 YSYEKL. This CDR3 has 16 amino acids. The CDR3 loop is CASSQDLGTRRLEQYF. As DNA, the CDR3 is TGCGCCAGCAGCCAAGATCTGGGGACTAGGAGGCTCGAGCAGTACTTC.

The rearrangement joins TRBV19 to TRBJ2-7; 11 bases match TRBD1. The length of the CDR3 is 17 residues. The trim removed 4 bases at V and 3 bases at J, leaving 11 bases unmatched. Per germline, CDR1 LNHDA and CDR2 SQIVND (reference sequence). CDR3 DNA: TGTGCCAGTAGTACATTACTCGCGGGACAGGGGGGCTACGAGCAGTACTTC. Translating gives CASSTLLAGQGGYEQYF.

The V gene is TRBV11-2, the J gene TRBJ1-1, with a tentative D call TRBD1 (5 bases). Trimming removed 5 bases from V and 5 bases from J, with 15 bases in between. The CDR3 spans 14 residues. Germline V gene sequence: CDR1 SGHAT, CDR2 FQNNGV. The CDR3 region is CASSPPFKGTEAFF. DNA for the CDR3: TGTGCCAGCAGCCCCCCTTTTAAGGGGACTGAAGCTTTCTTT.

The chain links TRBV14 to TRBJ1-3, with a weak D call TRBD1 (6 bases). The CDR3 has 14 residues. Per the germline V gene, CDR1 is SGHDN and CDR2 is FVKESK. Trimming cost V 4 bases and J 4 bases, with 11 bases left between them. CDR3: CASSRTGFGNTIYF. In DNA, the CDR3 is TGTGCCAGCAGCCGAACAGGGTTCGGAAACACCATATATTTT.

The chain couples TRBV5-4 to TRBJ2-1; 8 nucleotides line up with TRBD2. Looked up from germline, CDR1 is SGHNT and CDR2 is YYREEE (reference sequence). V was pared by 0 bases and J by 4 bases, with 6 bases of the junction left unmatched. The CDR3 has 16 amino acids. This chain's CDR3 is CASSLGGASGYNEQFF. CDR3 nucleotides: TGTGCCAGCAGCTTGGGGGGGGCTAGCGGGTACAATGAGCAGTTCTTC. The whole variable domain, remainder taken from reference TRBV5-4 and TRBJ2-1, is ETGVTQSPTHLIKTRGQQVTLRCSSQSGHNTVSWYQQALGQGPQFIFQYYREEENGRGNFPPRFSGLQFPNYSSELNVNALELDDSALYLCASSLGGASGYNEQFFGPGTRLTVL.

The chain employs TRBV28 and TRBJ1-5, with D possibly being TRBD1 (6 bases). V was clipped by 5 bases and J by 7 bases, with 9 bases between them. The CDR3 totals 12 residues. In germline, CDR1 is MDHEN, CDR2 SYDVKM. DNA of the CDR3: TGTGCCAGCAGTACAGGGTTCCAGCCCCAGCATTTT. Protein product: CASSTGFQPQHF.

The chain uses TRBV7-9 and TRBJ1-1; 7 nucleotides line up with TRBD1. Germline CDR1 reads SEHNR; CDR2 reads FQNEAQ (reference sequence). The CDR3 is 14 amino acids. V dropped 5 bases and J dropped 0; count of bases not matched to a gene: 3. CDR3 DNA sequence: TGTGCCAGCAGCGCCGACAGGGTGAACACTGAAGCTTTCTTT. Translation: CASSADRVNTEAFF.

The CDR3 nucleotides read TGTGCCAGTAGTATAGGACGGGTCGGGGAAAAACTGTTTTTT. Its protein is CASSIGRVGEKLFF. V and J are TRBV19 and TRBJ1-4; D not certain. Trimming shortened V by 1 base and J by 8 bases, and 11 bases separated the two germline ends. The CDR3 runs 14 residues. Germline CDR1 reads LNHDA; CDR2 reads SQIVND (reference sequence).